A single sample gave rise to the 6 T cell receptor beta chains below, sequenced in a study of cytomegalovirus exposure and HLA in healthy donors. 60 Vbeta and 13 Jbeta primers were used in PCR. Clones were read by immunoSEQ multiplex PCR, and TCRdb kept only the in-frame ones, dropping some. In the table there are nearly 70,000 clones, 60% to 75% of which are singletons. Source material: PBMCs. The receptors shown here come from an older woman in good health and CMV-seropositive.

This clone was seen once. The chain recombines TRBV7-9 with TRBJ1-5; no clear D. The CDR3 covers 13 residues. V gave up 1 base and J gave up 4 bases, with 5 bases separating them. Per the germline V gene, CDR1 is SEHNR and CDR2 is FQNEAQ (reference sequence). The CDR3 loop is CASSLGANQPQHF. In DNA, the CDR3 is TGTGCCAGCAGCTTAGGGGCGAATCAGCCCCAGCATTTT.

This chain uses TRBV11-2 with TRBJ1-2, with 7 bases that match TRBD1. Trimming at V came to 6 bases and at J to 4 bases, leaving 8 bases not matched to a gene. Germline CDR1 and CDR2: SGHAT and FQNNGV. This CDR3 spans 14 amino acids. The CDR3 coding sequence is TGTGCCAGCAGTACACAGGGGTCTGGCTATGGCTACACCTTC. Its translation: CASSTQGSGYGYTF.

This clone has ten or more counts. The rearrangement links TRBV6-1 to TRBJ1-1; tentative D call: TRBD1 (6 bases). Germline V CDR1 and CDR2: MNHNS, SASEGT. The CDR3 has 13 residues. V was trimmed by 10 bases and J by 10 bases, leaving 22 bases between them. CDR3 sequence reads: CATVQGRAFGAFF. The CDR3 coding sequence is TGTGCCACCGTGCAGGGGCGGGCGTTCGGAGCTTTCTTT.

V usage is TRBV10-1 and J usage is TRBJ2-7, with D possibly being TRBD2 (6 bases). Trimming pared 5 bases from V and 3 bases from J, leaving 20 bases between. This CDR3 has 16 residues. CDR1 and CDR2 from the germline V gene are WNHNN and SYGVQD (reference sequence). The chain's CDR3 is CASSNLEGGEHYEQYF. DNA for the CDR3: TGCGCCAGCAGTAACCTCGAAGGAGGGGAACACTACGAGCAGTACTTC.

This clone appeared a single time. V is TRBV10-2 and J is TRBJ1-6; 9 nucleotides agree with TRBD1. Trimming removed 4 bases from V and 9 bases from J; junction bases left unmatched: 10. Germline assignment: CDR1 WSHSY and CDR2 SAAADI. The CDR3 covers 16 residues. The chain's CDR3 is CASSAGQGDWGSPLHF. The CDR3 DNA follows: TGCGCCAGCAGTGCGGGACAGGGAGACTGGGGTTCACCCCTCCACTTT.

This chain uses TRBV5-1 with TRBJ2-1, with 7 positions matching TRBD2. V was pared by 3 bases and J by 5 bases, with 5 bases of the junction left unmatched. This CDR3 contains 14 residues. Germline V CDR1 and CDR2: SGHRS, YFSETQ. The DNA for the CDR3 is TGCGCCAGCAGCTCCCGGGACTACAACAATGAGCAGTTCTTC. Residues: CASSSRDYNNEQFF.